Each of the 32 T cell receptor beta chains below was sequenced from the same sample in a study of blood T cell repertoires in COVID-19. Some clones are missing from TCRdb's copy, which holds only in-frame ones; the method was immunoSEQ multiplex PCR. This sample yields 250,000 to 350,000 clones, of which 90% are seen a single time; about 1.7% belongs to the top ten. The sequencing sample was made of PBMCs or T cells enriched from blood (not recorded which). The receptor source for this set is a woman under 30 with acute COVID-19.

The rearrangement links TRBV4-2 to TRBJ1-1; 10 bases fit TRBD1. Losses at the gene ends were 1 base for V and 10 bases for J; bases not matched to a gene: 0. The CDR3 is 12 amino acids. Germline loops: CDR1 LGHNA, CDR2 YNFKEQ. The CDR3 DNA is TGTGCCAGCAGCCAAGGGGACAGGGGAGCTTTCTTT. It encodes CASSQGDRGAFF.

Only one count was recorded for this clone. The chain employs TRBV29-1 and TRBJ2-1; 9 bases line up with TRBD2. The CDR3 length is 14 residues. CDR1 and CDR2 (germline): SQVTM, ANQGSEA. V trimming: 7 bases; J trimming: 9 bases; junction bases outside the gene matches: 13. CDR3 nucleotide sequence: TGCAGCGGGGGCCTGATAGCGGGAGTCGGTGAGCAGTTCTTC. Translating gives CSGGLIAGVGEQFF.

With respect to this clone: Additional DNA sequences in this sample encode the identical CDR3. This rearrangement joins TRBV28 to TRBJ2-3; 7 nucleotides line up with TRBD1. The CDR3 is 14 amino acids. With V trimmed by 5 bases and J by 1 base, 3 bases remained unmatched. Germline CDR1 MDHEN, CDR2 SYDVKM. The CDR3 region is CASSLTGGTDTQYF. In nucleotides, the CDR3 is TGTGCCAGCAGTCTCACAGGGGGCACAGATACGCAGTATTTT.

The rearrangement links TRBV29-1 to TRBJ2-5; TRBD2 might be the D (7 bases). The CDR3 spans 13 residues. Germline lookup yields CDR1 SQVTM and CDR2 ANQGSEA. Trimming removed 8 bases from V and 5 bases from J, with 18 bases in between. DNA for the CDR3: TGCAGCCTCCGGTCGGGGGGCCGGGAGACCCAGTACTTC. Its translation is CSLRSGGRETQYF.

This chain connects TRBV13 to TRBJ1-1; D possibly corresponds to TRBD1 (5 bases). Trimming pared 5 bases from V and 5 bases from J, leaving 9 bases between. Per the germline V gene, CDR1 is PRHDT and CDR2 is FYEKMQ (reference sequence). The CDR3 spans 12 residues. The CDR3 loop is CASSPRGTEAFF. CDR3 DNA sequence: TGTGCCAGCAGCCCAAGGGGAACTGAAGCTTTCTTT. The complete variable domain, with remaining parts taken from reference TRBV13 and TRBJ1-1, reads AAGVIQSPRHLIKEKRETATLKCYPIPRHDTVYWYQQGPGQDPQFLISFYEKMQSDKGSIPDRFSAQQFSDYHSELNMSSLELGDSALYFCASSPRGTEAFFGQGTRLTVV.

V and J are TRBV10-3 and TRBJ2-7; D ambiguous. In germline, CDR1 is ENHRY, CDR2 SYGVKD. V was clipped by 4 bases and J by 4 bases, with 17 bases between them. This CDR3 is built from 15 residues. CDR3 amino acids: CAISVSRGENYEQYF. DNA for the CDR3: TGTGCCATCAGTGTTAGTCGAGGCGAGAATTACGAGCAGTACTTC.

Turning to this clone: The same CDR3 also results from other DNA sequences found in this sample. The chain is built from TRBV29-1 and TRBJ2-1; the match to TRBD2 covers 9 bases. The germline gives CDR1 SQVTM, CDR2 ANQGSEA. The V segment lost 4 bases and the J segment 4 bases; nucleotides outside the gene matches: 2. The CDR3 loop spans 13 amino acids. CDR3 nucleotide sequence: TGCAGCGTTGGCCTAGCGGGATACAATGAGCAGTTCTTC. It encodes CSVGLAGYNEQFF.

The rearrangement links TRBV28 to TRBJ1-2; D may be TRBD1 (6 bases). Trimming removed 3 bases from V and 8 bases from J, with 16 bases in between. Germline V gives CDR1 MDHEN, CDR2 SYDVKM. The CDR3 runs to 14 residues. In DNA, the CDR3 is TGTGCCAGCAGTTTGCCCAGGGGAGTGGGAGGCTACACCTTC. Amino acids: CASSLPRGVGGYTF.

The chain couples TRBV6-2 or TRBV6-3 to TRBJ2-1; perhaps TRBD2 as D (5 bases). The germline gives CDR1 MNHEY, CDR2 SVGEGT. This CDR3 spans 15 amino acids. Between the trimmed V and J ends, which lost 4 bases and 3 bases, there was a span of 13 bases. The CDR3 reads CASSSASLFYNEQFF. CDR3 coding DNA: TGTGCCAGCAGTTCGGCTAGCCTGTTCTACAATGAGCAGTTCTTC.

This clone was seen once. V gene TRBV4-1 combines with J gene TRBJ1-2; no clear D gene. V dropped 4 bases and J dropped 4 bases, with 16 bases sitting between them. From germline, CDR1 is MGHRA and CDR2 YSYEKL. The CDR3 covers 15 residues. The CDR3 DNA sequence: TGCGCCAGCAGCCGAGTGACGGGAAACTTCTATGGCTACACCTTC. Protein: CASSRVTGNFYGYTF.

The chain recombines TRBV19 with TRBJ1-5; 8 bases map to TRBD1. Germline values: CDR1 LNHDA, CDR2 SQIVND (reference sequence). This CDR3 contains 18 residues. The junction had 10 bases not matched to a gene; V was cut back by 3 bases and J by 0 bases. The CDR3 bases are TGTGCCAGTAGTATCGACAGGGGTAACGGATATAGCAATCAGCCCCAGCATTTT. The encoded protein is CASSIDRGNGYSNQPQHF. Using reference TRBV19 and TRBJ1-5 for the parts outside the CDR3, the full variable domain is DGGITQSPKYLFRKEGQNVTLSCEQNLNHDAMYWYRQDPGQGLRLIYYSQIVNDFQKGDIAEGYSVSREKKESFPLTVTSAQKNPTAFYLCASSIDRGNGYSNQPQHFGDGTRLSIL.

The J gene is TRBJ1-1, the V gene TRBV5-5, with 9 bases fitting TRBD1. In germline, CDR1 is SGHKS, CDR2 YYEKEE (reference sequence). The CDR3 length is 15 residues. Trimming removed 3 bases from V and 1 base from J; junction bases left unmatched: 4. Here the CDR3 DNA reads TGTGCCAGCAGCTACCGACAGGGGGGGAACACTGAAGCTTTCTTT. Its translation is CASSYRQGGNTEAFF.

The chain recombines TRBV5-1 with TRBJ2-1; unclear D gene. V was cut by 0 bases and J by 5 bases, with 15 bases left in between. This CDR3 is 16 amino acids long. Germline CDR1 and CDR2: SGHRS and YFSETQ. This CDR3 reads CASSLVDSNTNNEQFF. CDR3 DNA: TGCGCCAGCAGCTTGGTAGACTCGAATACGAACAATGAGCAGTTCTTC. Combining the CDR3 with reference TRBV5-1 and TRBJ2-1 gives the whole variable domain KAGVTQTPRYLIKTRGQQVTLSCSPISGHRSVSWYQQTPGQGLQFLFEYFSETQRNKGNFPGRFSGRQFSNSRSEMNVSTLELGDSALYLCASSLVDSNTNNEQFFGPGTRLTVL.

The chain recombines TRBV4-1 with TRBJ1-2; D uncertain. Trimming removed 1 base from V and 8 bases from J, with 17 bases in between. The CDR3 is 15 amino acids. Looked up from germline, CDR1 is MGHRA and CDR2 is YSYEKL. CDR3 in DNA: TGCGCCAGCAGCCAAGGAGGCAGTCCCAACCGCGGCTACACCTTC. Translation gives CASSQGGSPNRGYTF.

The chain uses TRBV15 and TRBJ2-2, with 7 bases identical to TRBD1. The trim removed 0 bases at V and 5 bases at J, leaving 9 bases unmatched. The germline V gene has CDR1 LNHNV and CDR2 YYDKDF (reference sequence). This CDR3 is built from 17 residues. CDR3: CATSRERGQSGTGELFF. As DNA, the CDR3 is TGTGCCACCAGCAGAGAGAGGGGACAGTCCGGGACCGGGGAGCTGTTTTTT.

The chain is built from TRBV9 and TRBJ1-2; no clear D. Trimming pared 2 bases from V and 8 bases from J, leaving 13 bases between. The CDR3 has 13 residues. The V gene's germline CDR1 is SGDLS and CDR2 YYNGEE. For the CDR3, the DNA is TGTGCCAGCAGCGTCGGGTATTCAGAAGGCTACACCTTC. Translating it yields CASSVGYSEGYTF.

This clone showed up just once. The chain carries TRBV15 and TRBJ1-3; D is uncertain. The CDR3 sequence is 12 residues long. Germline V gene lookup returns CDR1 LNHNV and CDR2 YYDKDF (reference sequence). The V and J ends lost 0 bases and 8 bases respectively, with 5 bases between them. Written as DNA, the CDR3 is TGTGCCACCAGCAGAGATTTCGACACCATATATTTT. Protein sequence: CATSRDFDTIYF.

Comment on this clone: This sample also contains other DNA sequences that code for the same CDR3. This sequence joins TRBV4-3 and TRBJ2-1; 7 bases are a match to TRBD2. Germline V gives CDR1 LGHNA, CDR2 YSLEER. The CDR3 totals 15 residues. V shed 1 base and J 2 bases; nucleotides not matched to a gene: 2. CDR3 nucleotides: TGCGCCAGCAGCCAAGCCAGCGGGGCCTACAATGAGCAGTTCTTC. Protein product: CASSQASGAYNEQFF.

V gene TRBV7-9 combines with J gene TRBJ2-7, with TRBD1 identical over 8 bases. The CDR3 is 15 residues long. V was clipped by 5 bases and J by 3 bases; unmatched bases: 9. Germline V CDR1 and CDR2: SEHNR, FQNEAQ (reference sequence). CDR3 in amino acids: CASSPTAGGYYEQYF. CDR3 nucleotides: TGTGCCAGCAGCCCAACCGCAGGGGGCTACTACGAGCAGTACTTC.

The chain combines TRBV28 with TRBJ2-1; TRBD2 agrees at 11 bases. Germline values: CDR1 MDHEN, CDR2 SYDVKM. The CDR3 runs to 18 residues. The J segment lost 0 bases and the V segment lost 3 bases, leaving 7 bases of the junction unmatched. The CDR3 spells CASSFPTSGRPSYNEQFF. The CDR3 DNA reads TGTGCCAGCAGTTTCCCCACTAGCGGGAGACCCTCCTACAATGAGCAGTTCTTC.

This chain links TRBV27 with TRBJ2-7, with 8 bases identical to TRBD2. Trimming at V came to 0 bases and at J to 4 bases, leaving 2 bases not matched to a gene. Looked up from germline, CDR1 is MNHEY and CDR2 is SMNVEV (reference sequence). CDR3 length: 14 amino acids. The CDR3 region has the DNA TGTGCCAGCAGTTTATCCCGGGGGGGGTACGAGCAGTACTTC. It is translated as CASSLSRGGYEQYF.

V and J are TRBV27 and TRBJ2-4, with 8 bases aligning to TRBD1. The trim removed 2 bases at V and 6 bases at J, leaving 3 bases unmatched. Germline V gene sequence: CDR1 MNHEY, CDR2 SMNVEV (reference sequence). The CDR3 sequence is 14 residues long. The chain's CDR3 is CASSLRTGLNIQYF. Written as DNA, the CDR3 is TGTGCCAGCAGTTTAAGGACAGGGTTAAACATTCAGTACTTC.

This clone has a single count. The gene calls are TRBV24-1 and TRBJ2-2; TRBD1 agrees at 8 bases. Trimming took 2 bases from V and 4 from J; bases not matched to a gene: 5. The CDR3 is 16 amino acids. Germline V gene sequence: CDR1 KGHDR, CDR2 SFDVKD. The CDR3, as DNA: TGTGCCACCAGTGATTCCAGGGGGCGCGGCACCGGGGAGCTGTTTTTT. Protein: CATSDSRGRGTGELFF.

V and J are TRBV12-3 or TRBV12-4 and TRBJ1-1, with D possibly TRBD1 on 5 matching bases. Deletions cut 6 bases from V and 5 bases from J, with 13 bases between. The CDR3 runs 13 residues. The CDR3 bases are TGTGCCAGCAGGACGGCCGGGGGGACTGAAGCTTTCTTT. Translation gives CASRTAGGTEAFF.

The rearrangement uses TRBV7-9 and TRBJ1-5, with no clear D. This CDR3 comprises 13 residues. Germline CDR1 is SEHNR and CDR2 is FQNEAQ (reference sequence). Trimming cost V 5 bases and J 2 bases, with 7 bases left between them. The chain's CDR3 is CASSQTGNQPQHF. Written as DNA, the CDR3 is TGTGCCAGCAGCCAAACAGGCAATCAGCCCCAGCATTTT. The full variable domain, rest sourced from reference TRBV7-9 and TRBJ1-5, is DTGVSQNPRHKITKRGQNVTFRCDPISEHNRLYWYRQTLGQGPEFLTYFQNEAQLEKSRLLSDRFSAERPKGSFSTLEIQRTEQGDSAMYLCASSQTGNQPQHFGDGTRLSIL.

This clone was found a few times. This chain links TRBV7-3 with TRBJ2-7; 9 positions agree with TRBD2. V was pared by 4 bases and J by 6 bases, with 7 bases of the junction left unmatched. Germline V gene data show CDR1 as SGHTA and CDR2 as FQGTGA. The CDR3 spans 14 residues. The CDR3 region has the DNA TGTGCCAGCAGCTCGCTAGCGGGACGAGGCGAGCAGTACTTC. It yields the protein CASSSLAGRGEQYF.

The chain has TRBV7-9 and TRBJ2-7, with 9 bases that match TRBD1. The junction had 15 bases not matched to a gene; V was cut back by 5 bases and J by 4 bases. CDR1 and CDR2 from the germline V gene are SEHNR and FQNEAQ (reference sequence). The CDR3 covers 17 residues. CDR3 residues: CASSPNYYGQGIYEQYF. The CDR3 DNA follows: TGTGCCAGCAGCCCCAACTACTATGGACAGGGGATTTACGAGCAGTACTTC.

V gene TRBV18 combines with J gene TRBJ2-1; TRBD2 agrees at 8 bases. Germline lookup yields CDR1 KGHSH and CDR2 LQKENI. This CDR3 has 18 residues. Losses at the gene ends were 0 bases for V and 0 bases for J; bases not matched to a gene: 7. CDR3: CASSPPLAGPSSYNEQFF. CDR3 in DNA: TGTGCCAGCTCACCACCCCTAGCGGGCCCGAGCTCCTACAATGAGCAGTTCTTC.

The J gene is TRBJ2-1, the V gene TRBV9; 12 positions agree with TRBD2. Germline V gene data show CDR1 as SGDLS and CDR2 as YYNGEE. V lost 4 bases and J lost 9; bases outside the gene matches: 11. This CDR3 has 16 residues. This CDR3 is CASSTQLAGGGIEQFF. CDR3 in DNA: TGTGCCAGCAGCACCCAACTAGCGGGAGGTGGTATTGAGCAGTTCTTC.

The rearrangement joins TRBV5-5 to TRBJ1-2; weak D call: TRBD1 (5 bases). Germline loops: CDR1 SGHKS, CDR2 YYEKEE (reference sequence). This CDR3 contains 17 residues. Trimming pared 4 bases from V and 7 bases from J, leaving 26 bases between. The CDR3 bases are TGTGCCAGCAGCCGATATCTACAGGTTGCGGGATCTGGTGGCTACACCTTC. Its translation: CASSRYLQVAGSGGYTF.

The chain is built from TRBV5-1 and TRBJ2-3; D is perhaps TRBD1 (5 bases). V was trimmed by 0 bases and J by 0 bases, leaving 29 bases between them. CDR1 is SGHRS, CDR2 YFSETQ, per germline. The length of the CDR3 is 22 residues. The CDR3 bases are TGCGCCAGCAGCTTGGCCGCAGGGCGGCTTCACCGCTATCTCCCAAGCACAGATACGCAGTATTTT. This encodes CASSLAAGRLHRYLPSTDTQYF.

CDR3 amino acids: CASSISSISPYEQYF. The CDR3 DNA reads TGTGCCAGTAGTATTTCCTCCATAAGCCCCTACGAGCAGTACTTC. The chain has TRBV19 and TRBJ2-7; D is ambiguous. Germline V gene data show CDR1 as LNHDA and CDR2 as SQIVND (reference sequence). This CDR3 has 15 residues. The V and J ends lost 3 bases and 2 bases respectively, with 14 bases between them.